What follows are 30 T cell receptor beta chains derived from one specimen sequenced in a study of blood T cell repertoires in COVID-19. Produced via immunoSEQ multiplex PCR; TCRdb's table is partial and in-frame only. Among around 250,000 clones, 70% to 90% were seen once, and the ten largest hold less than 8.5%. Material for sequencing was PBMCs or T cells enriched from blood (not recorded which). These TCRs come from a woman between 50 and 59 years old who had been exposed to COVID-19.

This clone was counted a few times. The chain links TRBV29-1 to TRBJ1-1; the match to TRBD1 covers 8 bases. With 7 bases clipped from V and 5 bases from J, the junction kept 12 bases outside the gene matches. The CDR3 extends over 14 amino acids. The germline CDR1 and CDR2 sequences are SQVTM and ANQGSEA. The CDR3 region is CSGIITGGRTEAFF. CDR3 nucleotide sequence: TGCAGCGGGATCATTACAGGGGGTAGAACTGAAGCTTTCTTT.

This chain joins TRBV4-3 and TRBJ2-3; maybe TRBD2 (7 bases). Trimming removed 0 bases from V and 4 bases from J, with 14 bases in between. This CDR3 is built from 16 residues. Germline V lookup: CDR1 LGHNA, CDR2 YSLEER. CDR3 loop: CASSQDRRGAADTQYF. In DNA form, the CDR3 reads TGCGCCAGCAGCCAAGATCGACGGGGGGCCGCAGATACGCAGTATTTT.

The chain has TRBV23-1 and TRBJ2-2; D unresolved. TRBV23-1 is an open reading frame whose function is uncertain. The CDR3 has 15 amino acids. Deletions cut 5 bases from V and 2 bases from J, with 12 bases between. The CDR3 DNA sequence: TGCGCCAGCAGTTCTCGGCAGGTTAACACCGGGGAGCTGTTTTTT. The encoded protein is CASSSRQVNTGELFF.

CDR3 DNA sequence: TGTGCCACCGGGGGGCAGCGGGGGGCCGAAGAGACCCAGTACTTC. Amino acids: CATGGQRGAEETQYF. The genes are TRBV24-1 and TRBJ2-5; 9 nucleotides agree with TRBD2. Germline V gene lookup returns CDR1 KGHDR and CDR2 SFDVKD. The CDR3 length is 15 residues. V dropped 9 bases and J dropped 3; count of bases not matched to a gene: 10.

In DNA, the CDR3 is TGCGCCAGCAGCTTGGTGCAGGGGGCGGGGGAAGCTTTCTTT. Protein: CASSLVQGAGEAFF. The rearrangement links TRBV5-1 to TRBJ1-1; 8 bases agree with TRBD1. The CDR3 loop spans 14 amino acids. With 0 bases clipped from V and 8 bases from J, the junction kept 6 bases outside the gene matches. Germline CDR1 is SGHRS and CDR2 is YFSETQ. Variable domain in full (rest from reference TRBV5-1 and TRBJ1-1): KAGVTQTPRYLIKTRGQQVTLSCSPISGHRSVSWYQQTPGQGLQFLFEYFSETQRNKGNFPGRFSGRQFSNSRSEMNVSTLELGDSALYLCASSLVQGAGEAFFGQGTRLTVV.

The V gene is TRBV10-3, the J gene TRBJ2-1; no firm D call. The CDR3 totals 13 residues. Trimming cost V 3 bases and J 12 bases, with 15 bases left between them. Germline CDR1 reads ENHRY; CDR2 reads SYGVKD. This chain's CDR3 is CAISESLDLTQFF. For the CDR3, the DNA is TGTGCCATCAGTGAATCGCTAGATTTGACGCAGTTCTTC.

DNA of the CDR3: TGTGCCAGCAGCTTAGCGTCAGGGAGGGCCGGGGAGCTGTTTTTT. This translates into CASSLASGRAGELFF. The chain joins TRBV7-8 to TRBJ2-2; TRBD2 matches at 7 bases. This CDR3 contains 15 residues. Germline assignment: CDR1 SGHVS and CDR2 FQNEAQ. The V and J ends lost 0 bases and 6 bases, in that order; junction bases with no gene match: 4.

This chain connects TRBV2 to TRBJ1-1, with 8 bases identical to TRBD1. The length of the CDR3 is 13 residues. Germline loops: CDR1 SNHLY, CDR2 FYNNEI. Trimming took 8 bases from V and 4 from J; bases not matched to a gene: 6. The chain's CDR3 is CASAGQAFTEAFF. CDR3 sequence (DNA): TGTGCCAGCGCGGGACAGGCTTTCACTGAAGCTTTCTTT.

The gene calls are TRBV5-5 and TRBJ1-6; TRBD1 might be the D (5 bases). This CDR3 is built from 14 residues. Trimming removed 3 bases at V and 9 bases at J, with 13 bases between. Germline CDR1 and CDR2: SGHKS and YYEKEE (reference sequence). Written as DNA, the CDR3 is TGTGCCAGCAGCTCAGACAGCCAAAGTTCACCCCTCCACTTT. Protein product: CASSSDSQSSPLHF.

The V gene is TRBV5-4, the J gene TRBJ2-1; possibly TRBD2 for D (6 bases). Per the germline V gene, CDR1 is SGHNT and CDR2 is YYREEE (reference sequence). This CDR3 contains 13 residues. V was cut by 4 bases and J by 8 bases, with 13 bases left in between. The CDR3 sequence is CASSPGVLYEQFF. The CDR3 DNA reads TGTGCCAGCAGCCCGGGGGTGTTATATGAGCAGTTCTTC.

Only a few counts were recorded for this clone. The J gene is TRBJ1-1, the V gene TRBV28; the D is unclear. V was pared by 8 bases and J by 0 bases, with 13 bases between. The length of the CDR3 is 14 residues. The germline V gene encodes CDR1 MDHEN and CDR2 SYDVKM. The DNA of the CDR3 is TGTGCCAGCTACCCGACTCCACTGAACACTGAAGCTTTCTTT. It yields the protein CASYPTPLNTEAFF.

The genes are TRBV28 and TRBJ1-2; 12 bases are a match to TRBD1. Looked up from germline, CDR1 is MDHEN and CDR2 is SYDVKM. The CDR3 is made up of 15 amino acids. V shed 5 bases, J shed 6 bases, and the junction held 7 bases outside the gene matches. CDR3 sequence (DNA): TGTGCCAGCAGTCTCGCCGGGACAGGGGGCAATGGCTACACCTTC. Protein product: CASSLAGTGGNGYTF.

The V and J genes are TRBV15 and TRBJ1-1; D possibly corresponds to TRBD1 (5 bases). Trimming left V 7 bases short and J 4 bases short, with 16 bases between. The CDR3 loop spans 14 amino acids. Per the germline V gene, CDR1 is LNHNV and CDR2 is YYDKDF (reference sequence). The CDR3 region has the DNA TGTGCCACCAAAATTGGGCAGGGCCCCACTGAAGCTTTCTTT. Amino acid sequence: CATKIGQGPTEAFF.

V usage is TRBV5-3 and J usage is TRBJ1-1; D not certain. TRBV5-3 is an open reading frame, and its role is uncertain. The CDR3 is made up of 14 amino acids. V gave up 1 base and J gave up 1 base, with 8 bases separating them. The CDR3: CARSLTLSNTEAFF. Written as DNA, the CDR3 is TGTGCCAGAAGCTTGACACTATCGAACACTGAAGCTTTCTTT.

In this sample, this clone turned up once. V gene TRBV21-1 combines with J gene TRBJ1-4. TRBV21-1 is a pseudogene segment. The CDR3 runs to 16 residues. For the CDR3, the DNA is TGTGCCAGCAGCAAAAAGAGGGCCTCCGGGAGGGAAAAACTGTTTTTT. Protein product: CASSKKRASGREKLFF.

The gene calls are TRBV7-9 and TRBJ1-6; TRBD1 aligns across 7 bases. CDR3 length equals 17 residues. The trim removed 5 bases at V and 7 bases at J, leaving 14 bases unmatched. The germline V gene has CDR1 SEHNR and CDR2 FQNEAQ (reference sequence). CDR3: CASSASLRTGPNSPLHF. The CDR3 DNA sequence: TGTGCCAGCAGCGCCTCTCTTCGGACAGGACCAAATTCACCCCTCCACTTT.

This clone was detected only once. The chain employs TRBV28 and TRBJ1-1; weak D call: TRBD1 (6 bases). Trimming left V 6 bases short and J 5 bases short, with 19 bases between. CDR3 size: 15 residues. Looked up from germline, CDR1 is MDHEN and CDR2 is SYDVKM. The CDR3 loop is CASSPMGGGMTEAFF. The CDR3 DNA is TGTGCCAGCAGCCCGATGGGGGGGGGCATGACTGAAGCTTTCTTT.

The CDR3 sequence is CASSRDRSDTDTQYF. CDR3 DNA sequence: TGTGCCAGCAGCCGAGATCGGTCCGACACAGATACGCAGTATTTT. The chain couples TRBV13 to TRBJ2-3; no firm D call. The ends were cut back, 5 bases at V and 2 bases at J, with 14 bases in the middle. From germline, CDR1 is PRHDT and CDR2 FYEKMQ (reference sequence). The CDR3 covers 15 residues.

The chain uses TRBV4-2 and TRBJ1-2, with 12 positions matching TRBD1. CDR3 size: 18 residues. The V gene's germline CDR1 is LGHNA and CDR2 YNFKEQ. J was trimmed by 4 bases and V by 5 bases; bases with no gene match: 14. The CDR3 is CASSERLGTGGRGYGYTF. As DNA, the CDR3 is TGTGCCAGCAGCGAGAGACTAGGGACAGGGGGCCGAGGCTATGGCTACACCTTC.

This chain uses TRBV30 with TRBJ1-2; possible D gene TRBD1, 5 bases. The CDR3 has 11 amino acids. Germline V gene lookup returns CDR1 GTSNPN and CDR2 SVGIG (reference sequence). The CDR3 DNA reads TGTGCTATGGACAAAGTGGATGGCTACACCTTC. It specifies CAMDKVDGYTF.

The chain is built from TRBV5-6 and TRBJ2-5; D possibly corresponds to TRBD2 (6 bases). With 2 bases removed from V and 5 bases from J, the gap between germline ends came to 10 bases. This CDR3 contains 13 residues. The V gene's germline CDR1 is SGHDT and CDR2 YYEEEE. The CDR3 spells CASSFTGDETQYF. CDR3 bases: TGTGCCAGCAGCTTTACGGGGGATGAGACCCAGTACTTC.

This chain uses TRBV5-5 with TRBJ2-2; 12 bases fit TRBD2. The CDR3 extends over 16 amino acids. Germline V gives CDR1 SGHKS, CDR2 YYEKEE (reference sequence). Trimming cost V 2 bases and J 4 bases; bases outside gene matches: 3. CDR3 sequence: CASSFWTSGATGELFF. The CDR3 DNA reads TGTGCCAGCAGCTTTTGGACTAGCGGGGCCACCGGGGAGCTGTTTTTT. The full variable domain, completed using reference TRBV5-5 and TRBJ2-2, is DAGVTQSPTHLIKTRGQQVTLRCSPISGHKSVSWYQQVLGQGPQFIFQYYEKEERGRGNFPDRFSARQFPNYSSELNVNALLLGDSALYLCASSFWTSGATGELFFGEGSRLTVL.

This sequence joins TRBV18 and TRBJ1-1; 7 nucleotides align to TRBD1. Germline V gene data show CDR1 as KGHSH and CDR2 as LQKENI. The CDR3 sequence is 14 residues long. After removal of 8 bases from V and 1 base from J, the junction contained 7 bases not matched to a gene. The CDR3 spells CASTKTGKNTEAFF. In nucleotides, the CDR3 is TGTGCCAGCACAAAGACAGGGAAGAACACTGAAGCTTTCTTT.

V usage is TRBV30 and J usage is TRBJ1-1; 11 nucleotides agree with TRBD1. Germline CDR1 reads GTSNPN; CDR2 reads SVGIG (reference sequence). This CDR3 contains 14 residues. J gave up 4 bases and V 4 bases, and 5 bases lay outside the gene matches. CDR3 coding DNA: TGTGCCTGGACCCAAGGGACAGGGGGCACTGAAGCTTTCTTT. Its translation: CAWTQGTGGTEAFF.

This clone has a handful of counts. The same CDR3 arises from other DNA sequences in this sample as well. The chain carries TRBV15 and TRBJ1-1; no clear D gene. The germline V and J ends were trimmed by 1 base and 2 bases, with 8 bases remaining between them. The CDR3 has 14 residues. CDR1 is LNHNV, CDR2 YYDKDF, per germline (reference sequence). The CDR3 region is CATSRGGRNTEAFF. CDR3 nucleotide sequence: TGTGCCACCAGCAGAGGAGGGCGAAACACTGAAGCTTTCTTT.

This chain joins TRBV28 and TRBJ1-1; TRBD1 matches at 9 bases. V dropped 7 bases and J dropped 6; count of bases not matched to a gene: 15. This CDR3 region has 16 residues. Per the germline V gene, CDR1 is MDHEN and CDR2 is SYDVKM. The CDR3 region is CASTRGPTGGSAEAFF. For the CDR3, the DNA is TGTGCCAGCACCCGTGGGCCGACAGGGGGTTCGGCTGAAGCTTTCTTT.

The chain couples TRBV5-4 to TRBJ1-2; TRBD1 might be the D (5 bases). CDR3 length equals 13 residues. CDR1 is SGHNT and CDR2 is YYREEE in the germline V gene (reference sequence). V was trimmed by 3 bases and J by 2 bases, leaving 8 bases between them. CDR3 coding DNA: TGTGCCAGCAGCTACGACAGCAACTATGGCTACACCTTC. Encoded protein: CASSYDSNYGYTF.

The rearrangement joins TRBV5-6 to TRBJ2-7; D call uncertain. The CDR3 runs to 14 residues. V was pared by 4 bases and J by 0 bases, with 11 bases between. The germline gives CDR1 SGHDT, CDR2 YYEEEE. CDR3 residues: CASSPVPSSYEQYF. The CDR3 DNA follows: TGTGCCAGCAGCCCTGTCCCGAGCTCCTACGAGCAGTACTTC.

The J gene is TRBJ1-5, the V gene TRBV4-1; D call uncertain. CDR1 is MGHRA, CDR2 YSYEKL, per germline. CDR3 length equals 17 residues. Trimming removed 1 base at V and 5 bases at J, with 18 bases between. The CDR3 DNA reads TGCGCCAGCAGCCAAGGTCCGAACCCCCTTAGTGATCAGCCCCAGCATTTT. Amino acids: CASSQGPNPLSDQPQHF.

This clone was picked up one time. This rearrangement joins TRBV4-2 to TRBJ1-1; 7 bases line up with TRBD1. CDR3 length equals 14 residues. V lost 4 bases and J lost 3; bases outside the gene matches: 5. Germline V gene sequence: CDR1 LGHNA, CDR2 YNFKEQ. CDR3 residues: CASSLGGRDTEAFF. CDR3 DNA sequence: TGTGCCAGCAGCCTAGGGGGCCGGGACACTGAAGCTTTCTTT.